This entry concerns a single TCR beta chain. Its antigen is as yet unknown. The data were taken from a study of cytomegalovirus exposure and HLA in healthy donors. Study context: Drawn from HLA-typed donors, tens of millions of unique TCRs were held in an early data release. Study results and caveats: Prior analysis indicated that the majority of TCR beta V segments exhibited productivity approximately 90% or approximately 30% of the time. Later genetic work tied a missense DCLRE1C variant to beta-chain V and J trimming. Of the V segments, some could not be distinguished, including TRBV6-2 and TRBV6-3, and were excluded.

In germline, CDR1 is MDHEN, CDR2 SYDVKM. The V end was cut by 6 bases, the J end by 2 bases, with 10 bases between. The CDR3 has 14 residues. Amplification used 60 Vbeta primers and 13 Jbeta primers. The protocol was immunoSEQ multiplex PCR, while the TCRdb copy is restricted to in-frame clones and leaves out a portion. The sample carries 150,000 to 200,000 clones, roughly 68% recorded once. This chain joins TRBV28 and TRBJ1-4, with D possibly TRBD1 on 5 matching bases. The clonotype comes from a man aged 25-45 years in good health and CMV-seropositive. Specimen: PBMCs. DNA for the CDR3: TGTGCCAGCAGCAGGGTCGGGACTAATGAAAAACTGTTTTTT. It encodes CASSRVGTNEKLFF.